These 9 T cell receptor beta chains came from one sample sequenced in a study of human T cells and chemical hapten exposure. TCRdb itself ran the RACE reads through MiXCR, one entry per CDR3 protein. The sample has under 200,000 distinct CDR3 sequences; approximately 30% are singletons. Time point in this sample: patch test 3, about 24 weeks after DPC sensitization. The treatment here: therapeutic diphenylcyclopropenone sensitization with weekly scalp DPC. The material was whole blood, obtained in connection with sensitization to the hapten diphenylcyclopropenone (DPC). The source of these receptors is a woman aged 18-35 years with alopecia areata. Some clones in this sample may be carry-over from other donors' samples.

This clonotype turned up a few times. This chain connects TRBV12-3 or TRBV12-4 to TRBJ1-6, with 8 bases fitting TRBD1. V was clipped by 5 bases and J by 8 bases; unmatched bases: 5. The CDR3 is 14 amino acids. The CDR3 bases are TGTGCCAGCAGTCCAGGACAGGGCTATTCACCCCTCCACTTT. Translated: CASSPGQGYSPLHF.

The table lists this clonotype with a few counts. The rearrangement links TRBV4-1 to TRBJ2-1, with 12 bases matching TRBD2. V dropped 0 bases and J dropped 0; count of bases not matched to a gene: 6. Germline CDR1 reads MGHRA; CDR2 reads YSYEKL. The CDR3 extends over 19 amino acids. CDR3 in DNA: TGCGCCAGCAGCCAAGAGTCAGGACTAGCGGGGATCTCCTACAATGAGCAGTTCTTC. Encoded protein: CASSQESGLAGISYNEQFF.

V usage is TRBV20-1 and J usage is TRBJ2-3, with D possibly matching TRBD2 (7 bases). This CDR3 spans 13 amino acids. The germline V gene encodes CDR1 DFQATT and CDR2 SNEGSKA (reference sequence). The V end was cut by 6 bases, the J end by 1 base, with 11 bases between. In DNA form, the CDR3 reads TGCAGTGCCCGGGGGGCGGGCACAGATACGCAGTATTTT. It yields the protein CSARGAGTDTQYF.

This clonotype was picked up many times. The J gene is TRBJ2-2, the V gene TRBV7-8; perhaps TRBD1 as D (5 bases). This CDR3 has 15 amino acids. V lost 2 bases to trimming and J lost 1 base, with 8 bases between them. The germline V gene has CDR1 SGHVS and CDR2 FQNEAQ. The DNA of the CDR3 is TGTGCCAGCAGCTTACAGGGATTGAACACCGGGGAGCTGTTTTTT. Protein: CASSLQGLNTGELFF.

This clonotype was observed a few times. The CDR3 loop is CASSEGSSGNTIYF. In nucleotides, the CDR3 is TGCGCCAGCAGTGAGGGCAGCTCTGGAAACACCATATATTTT. The genes are TRBV10-2 and TRBJ1-3; D gene uncertain. The CDR3 sequence is 14 residues long. From germline, CDR1 is WSHSY and CDR2 SAAADI. Deletions cut 2 bases from V and 0 bases from J, with 5 bases between.

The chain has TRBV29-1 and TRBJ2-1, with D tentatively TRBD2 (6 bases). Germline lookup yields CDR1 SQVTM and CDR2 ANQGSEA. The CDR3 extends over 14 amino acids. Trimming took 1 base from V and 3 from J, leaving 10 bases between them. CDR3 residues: CSVEGRALYNEQFF. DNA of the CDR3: TGCAGCGTTGAAGGGAGGGCACTCTACAATGAGCAGTTCTTC.

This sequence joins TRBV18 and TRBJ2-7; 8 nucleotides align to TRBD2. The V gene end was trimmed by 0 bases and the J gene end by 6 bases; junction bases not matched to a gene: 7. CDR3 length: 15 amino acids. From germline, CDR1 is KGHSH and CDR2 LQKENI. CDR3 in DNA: TGTGCCAGCTCACCACCGCGGGGGGCTTCAGGCGAGCAGTACTTC. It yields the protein CASSPPRGASGEQYF.

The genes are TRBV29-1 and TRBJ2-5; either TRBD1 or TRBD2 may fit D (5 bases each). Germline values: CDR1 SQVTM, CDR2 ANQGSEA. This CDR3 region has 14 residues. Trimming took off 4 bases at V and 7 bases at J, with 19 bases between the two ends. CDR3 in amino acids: CSVVLTGGTGTQYF. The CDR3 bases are TGCAGCGTTGTCCTCACCGGAGGTACAGGGACCCAGTACTTC.

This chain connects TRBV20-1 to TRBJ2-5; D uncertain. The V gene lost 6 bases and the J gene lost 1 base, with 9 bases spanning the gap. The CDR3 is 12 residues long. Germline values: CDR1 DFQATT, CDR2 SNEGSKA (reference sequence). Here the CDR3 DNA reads TGCAGTGCCACCCCAACCCAAGAGACCCAGTACTTC. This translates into CSATPTQETQYF.